One and the same sample provided the 9 T cell receptor beta chains below, sequenced in a study of response to subunit inactivated influenza vaccine. TCRdb reprocessed the RT-PCR reads via MiXCR and lists one record per CDR3 protein. Here the sample spans just over 300,000 distinct CDR3 sequences, 20% to 25% being singletons. This specimen was PBMCs from blood, taken less than 22 months after vaccination. The receptors were sampled from a man aged 50 to 75 who received an inactivated influenza vaccine.

In this sample, this clonotype turned up a few times. This rearrangement joins TRBV3-1 to TRBJ2-4; the D gene is possibly TRBD2 (5 bases). The germline V gene encodes CDR1 LGHDT and CDR2 YNNKEL (reference sequence). The length of the CDR3 is 13 residues. Trimming left V 3 bases short and J 13 bases short, with 16 bases between. Here the CDR3 DNA reads TGTGCCAGCAGCCACCCGGGAAGCTTGATGCAGTACTTC. This sequence encodes CASSHPGSLMQYF.

The sample holds one count of this clonotype. The chain uses TRBV12-3 or TRBV12-4 and TRBJ2-2, with D perhaps matching TRBD1 (6 bases). Deletions cut 2 bases from V and 3 bases from J, with 10 bases between. The CDR3 runs 15 residues. The CDR3 DNA follows: TGTGCCAGCAGTTTAATGGGGGCGTACACCGGGGAGCTGTTTTTT. Translation gives CASSLMGAYTGELFF.

V usage is TRBV7-2 and J usage is TRBJ1-4; D is unclear. Germline assignment: CDR1 SGHTA and CDR2 FQGNSA. The V end lost 3 bases, the J end lost 8 bases, and 16 bases lay between the germline ends. CDR3 length: 15 amino acids. This CDR3 reads CASSFSTDVGEKLFF. In DNA, the CDR3 is TGTGCCAGCAGCTTCTCTACCGACGTAGGGGAAAAACTGTTTTTT.

This clonotype was detected only a few times. The V gene is TRBV5-1, the J gene TRBJ1-6; maybe TRBD1 (5 bases). The CDR3 length is 15 residues. CDR1 and CDR2 from the germline V gene are SGHRS and YFSETQ. With 0 bases removed from V and 6 bases from J, the gap between germline ends came to 10 bases. CDR3 sequence: CASSLEAQGNSPLHF. CDR3 coding DNA: TGCGCCAGCAGCTTGGAAGCCCAGGGTAATTCACCCCTCCACTTT.

This chain uses TRBV20-1 with TRBJ2-5; 9 bases agree with TRBD2. The CDR3 loop spans 14 amino acids. Trimming removed 0 bases from V and 5 bases from J; junction bases left unmatched: 4. Germline assignment: CDR1 DFQATT and CDR2 SNEGSKA (reference sequence). The CDR3 sequence is CSARDASGGETQYF. The CDR3 DNA follows: TGCAGTGCTAGAGATGCCAGCGGGGGGGAGACCCAGTACTTC.

J is TRBJ1-6 and V is TRBV2, with 7 bases that match TRBD1. The length of the CDR3 is 16 residues. Trimming at V came to 5 bases and at J to 7 bases, leaving 11 bases not matched to a gene. Looked up from germline, CDR1 is SNHLY and CDR2 is FYNNEI. The CDR3 nucleotides are TGTGCCAGCAGTCAAAGGGGGACAGCAGGAAATTCACCCCTCCACTTT. Residues: CASSQRGTAGNSPLHF.

The chain has TRBV24-1 and TRBJ2-7; possibly TRBD2 for D (5 bases). Germline CDR1 is KGHDR and CDR2 is SFDVKD. Trimming removed 3 bases from V and 2 bases from J, with 7 bases in between. The CDR3 runs to 13 residues. The CDR3 nucleotides are TGTGCCACCAGTGATACCGGGACCTACGAGCAGTACTTC. Its protein is CATSDTGTYEQYF.

This chain connects TRBV20-1 to TRBJ2-3; D unresolved. This CDR3 region has 12 residues. Germline CDR1 reads DFQATT; CDR2 reads SNEGSKA (reference sequence). V was clipped by 1 base and J by 4 bases, with 6 bases between them. The CDR3 coding sequence is TGCAGTGCTAGAGGCCCCCCAGATACGCAGTATTTT. It is translated as CSARGPPDTQYF.

This clonotype was recorded at least ten times. This chain joins TRBV7-9 and TRBJ1-3; TRBD1 matches at 10 bases. V shed 5 bases and J 3 bases; nucleotides not matched to a gene: 7. The CDR3 length is 16 residues. Per germline, CDR1 SEHNR and CDR2 FQNEAQ (reference sequence). The CDR3 region has the DNA TGTGCCAGCAGCCCGCGACAGGGGGCAAGTGGAAACACCATATATTTT. Protein: CASSPRQGASGNTIYF.